This T cell receptor (beta chain) was documented in a study of blood T cell repertoires in COVID-19. Study-level information: Acute-phase and convalescent COVID-19 samples originated in the United States, Italy and Spain. In each case, the material was cDNA or gDNA derived from T cells, B-cell-depleted T cells, or PBMCs.

This CDR3 contains 15 residues. V was pared by 5 bases and J by 2 bases, with 10 bases between. The germline gives CDR1 SGHNT, CDR2 YENEEA. Original data processing: Cell counts per sample came from amplifying reference gene primers. TCRdb's copy holds only in-frame clones and misses some; the assay was immunoSEQ multiplex PCR. V and J calls and clone size are given by that table; D and trimming were obtained from the DNA. The sample consists of roughly 80,000 clones, roughly nine tenths of them appearing once. This rearrangement joins TRBV11-3 to TRBJ2-6, with D perhaps matching TRBD2 (6 bases). The specimen sequenced was peripheral blood. This TCR came from a woman aged 55-69 years with acute or convalescent COVID-19. This CDR3 reads CASSQGTAGANVLTF. DNA of the CDR3: TGTGCCAGCAGCCAAGGGACTGCTGGGGCCAACGTCCTGACTTTC.